This TCR beta chain was profiled in a study of regulatory T cells in long-lasting Graves disease. The study, taken as a whole, reports: Persistent patients shared about 2,800 public clonotypes among themselves. Newly diagnosed patients shared fewer, at more than 850. The TCR repertoire of persistent Graves' patients was less diverse than that of newly diagnosed ones.

The TCR beta library used iRepertoire HTBI primers with Arm-PCR amplification of CDR3. Per the original data handling: Samples collectively showed 62 TRBV and about 15 TRBJ segments. TCRdb re-called the multiplex PCR reads with MiXCR, one entry per CDR3 protein. None of the V and J calls come from the authors' own analysis; TCRdb made them. The sample contains 350,000 to 550,000 distinct CDR3 sequences, more than 13% of which appear only once. The time point here: newly diagnosed GD, antithyroid drugs for less than 3 months. TCR sequences were obtained from RNA taken from PBMCs. As for this clonotype: Its target is not known.

These data are also associated with another study on T cells in Graves' hyperthyroidism and ophthalmopathy. This second study says: From stable hyperthyroidism, ophthalmopathy was separated by a 13 V-J model.

Sequencing used peripheral blood mononuclear cells (PBMCs), obtained at new diagnosis, from a patient treated with antithyroid drugs. The source of this sequence is a woman aged 25 to 39 with Graves disease.

The CDR3 here is CASSFGGGNSPLHF. CDR3 nucleotides: TGTGCCAGCAGTTTTGGAGGAGGGAATTCACCCCTCCACTTT. This sequence joins TRBV27 and TRBJ1-6; D remains ambiguous. The germline V gene encodes CDR1 MNHEY and CDR2 SMNVEV (reference sequence). This CDR3 comprises 14 residues. The V gene lost 3 bases and the J gene lost 7 bases, with 10 bases spanning the gap.